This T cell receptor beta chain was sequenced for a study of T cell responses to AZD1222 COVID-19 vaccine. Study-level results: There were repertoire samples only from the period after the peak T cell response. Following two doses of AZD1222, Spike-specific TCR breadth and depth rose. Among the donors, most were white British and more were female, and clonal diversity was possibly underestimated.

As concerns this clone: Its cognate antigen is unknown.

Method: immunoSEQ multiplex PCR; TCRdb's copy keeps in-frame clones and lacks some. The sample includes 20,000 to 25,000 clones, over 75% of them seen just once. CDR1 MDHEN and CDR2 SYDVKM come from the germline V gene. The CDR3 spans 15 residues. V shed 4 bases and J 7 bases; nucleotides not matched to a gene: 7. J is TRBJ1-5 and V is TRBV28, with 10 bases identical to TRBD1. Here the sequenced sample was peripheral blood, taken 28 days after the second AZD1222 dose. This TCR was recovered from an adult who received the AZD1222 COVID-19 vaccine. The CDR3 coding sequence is TGTGCCAGCAGTTCCGGGACAGGGGTAATACAGCCCCAGCATTTT. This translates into CASSSGTGVIQPQHF.